Sequencing of this T cell receptor beta chain was carried out in a study of read filtering for tumor transcriptome and immune sequencing. As for the study in general: TCR-mapped reads were about 3.5 to 11 million with IR-seq versus roughly 80 to 1273 with RNA-seq.

The library was built from roughly 400 ng RNA with molecular barcoded adaptors for alpha/delta and beta/gamma chains. TCRdb re-derived calls from the reads in MiXCR, one entry per CDR3 protein. This sample has around 25,000 distinct CDR3 sequences, with 20% to 25% found just once. As concerns this clonotype: As yet, its antigen is unknown. The junction differs from germline at one of its ends, possibly a read error.

Study findings and constraints: The sorted CD138-negative fraction was a mixed bone marrow immune population, not purified T cells. About 81.9% of IR-seq clonotypes had one read, totaling approximately 3.3% of reads; RNA-seq: roughly 76% and 46%. Correlation between methods rose after single-read clonotypes were removed.

This clonotype was sampled from a donor at least 40 years old with multiple myeloma. The specimen sequenced was a population of CD138-negative cells sorted from bone marrow.

In DNA, the CDR3 is TGCGCCGGCAGCGAAGTCGAGGGAGGCGAGCAGTACTTC. Protein product: CAGSEVEGGEQYF. The chain links TRBV7-8 to TRBJ2-7, with D maybe TRBD2 (6 bases). The CDR3 sequence is 13 residues long. Per the germline V gene, CDR1 is SGHVS and CDR2 is FQNEAQ.